The rows below give T cell receptor beta chains drawn from one sample of a study of blood T cell repertoires in COVID-19. Using immunoSEQ multiplex PCR, the repertoire was profiled, and TCRdb retains in-frame clones only, with some absent. Among approximately 100,000 clones listed, less than 85% were seen once. Sequencing was done on a sample of peripheral blood. The receptors stem from a woman aged 70-85 years with active or convalescent COVID-19. Each CDR3 is given with its conserved first and last residue. A D gene is named only where the DNA matches it firmly. For some rows the clone size is stated as once, few or many, or as a class when expanded; others skip it.

CDR3 DNA: TGTGCCAGCAGCACGGGACAGGGGAACACCGGGGAGCTGTTTTTT; CDR3 protein: CASSTGQGNTGELFF; clone size: .; D gene: TRBD1; V gene: TRBV6-2/TRBV6-3; J gene: TRBJ2-2
CDR3 DNA: TGTGCCAGCTCTCCGGGACTAGCATCCTACGAGCAGTACTTC; CDR3 protein: CASSPGLASYEQYF; clone size: .; D gene: TRBD2; V gene: TRBV18; J gene: TRBJ2-7
CDR3 DNA: TGTGCCAGCAGCTTGGGGCGGGAGTACAATGAGCAGTTCTTC; CDR3 protein: CASSLGREYNEQFF; clone size: once; D gene: TRBD2; V gene: TRBV7-2; J gene: TRBJ2-1
CDR3 DNA: TGTGCCAGCAGTGAACCCCCTATGGACACCATATATTTT; CDR3 protein: CASSEPPMDTIYF; clone size: .; D gene: .; V gene: TRBV25-1; J gene: TRBJ1-3
CDR3 DNA: TGTGCCAGCAGTTACGGGGCCGTGGGAGGCTACACCTTC; CDR3 protein: CASSYGAVGGYTF; clone size: .; D gene: .; V gene: TRBV6-2/TRBV6-3; J gene: TRBJ1-2
CDR3 DNA: TGTGCCAGCAGCTTATGGACTAACAATGAGCAGTTCTTC; CDR3 protein: CASSLWTNNEQFF; clone size: .; D gene: .; V gene: TRBV7-2; J gene: TRBJ2-1
CDR3 DNA: TGTGCCAGCAGCCCCCATCGGGTAAATGCCTACGAGCAGTACTTC; CDR3 protein: CASSPHRVNAYEQYF; clone size: many; D gene: .; V gene: TRBV5-8; J gene: TRBJ2-7
CDR3 DNA: TGTGCCAGTACAGACAGGGGCTACTACGAGCAGTACTTC; CDR3 protein: CASTDRGYYEQYF; clone size: .; D gene: TRBD1; V gene: TRBV2; J gene: TRBJ2-7
CDR3 DNA: TGTGCCAGCAGACCGTTCGGGGATGAAAAACTGTTTTTT; CDR3 protein: CASRPFGDEKLFF; clone size: few; D gene: .; V gene: TRBV28; J gene: TRBJ1-4
CDR3 DNA: TGTGCCAGCTCACCTCGGCAGGGGGCGTTGAATGAGCAGTTCTTC; CDR3 protein: CASSPRQGALNEQFF; clone size: .; D gene: TRBD1; V gene: TRBV18; J gene: TRBJ2-1
CDR3 DNA: TGTGCCAGCAGCAACCCGGGACTAGCGGGGGGCAATGAGCAGTTCTTC; CDR3 protein: CASSNPGLAGGNEQFF; clone size: .; D gene: TRBD2; V gene: TRBV7-2; J gene: TRBJ2-1
CDR3 DNA: TGTGCCAGTAGCTATCGACCGGGACAGTTGAACACTGAAGCTTTCTTT; CDR3 protein: CASSYRPGQLNTEAFF; clone size: .; D gene: TRBD1; V gene: TRBV19; J gene: TRBJ1-1
CDR3 DNA: TGCAGTGCTCGTGCGGGGGGGAGGGATCAGCCCCAGCATTTT; CDR3 protein: CSARAGGRDQPQHF; clone size: .; D gene: .; V gene: TRBV20-1; J gene: TRBJ1-5
CDR3 DNA: TGTGCCAGCAGGCCGACTAGGCATACGCAGTATTTT; CDR3 protein: CASRPTRHTQYF; clone size: few; D gene: .; V gene: TRBV21-1; J gene: TRBJ2-3
CDR3 DNA: TGTGCCAGCAGCCAATGGTTAGCGGGGGGTCGGGCAGATACGCAGTATTTT; CDR3 protein: CASSQWLAGGRADTQYF; clone size: .; D gene: TRBD2; V gene: TRBV3-1/TRBV3-2; J gene: TRBJ2-3
CDR3 DNA: TGTGCTAGCAGCCCACAGCCGGGACTAGCGGGCCAAGAGACCCAGTACTTC; CDR3 protein: CASSPQPGLAGQETQYF; clone size: .; D gene: TRBD2; V gene: TRBV7-7; J gene: TRBJ2-5
CDR3 DNA: TGTGCCAGCACTCCGGGAGGATTGACATCCTACGAGCAGTACTTC; CDR3 protein: CASTPGGLTSYEQYF; clone size: .; D gene: TRBD2; V gene: TRBV28; J gene: TRBJ2-7
CDR3 DNA: TGTGCCACGGACAGGGAATCTCGTCACTACACCTTC; CDR3 protein: CATDRESRHYTF; clone size: .; D gene: TRBD1; V gene: TRBV2; J gene: TRBJ1-2
CDR3 DNA: TGTGCCAGCAGCCCTACTAGCGGCAAAGAGACCCAGTACTTC; CDR3 protein: CASSPTSGKETQYF; clone size: .; D gene: TRBD2; V gene: TRBV9; J gene: TRBJ2-5
CDR3 DNA: TGCGCCAGCAGCTTTACAGGGGCTACCGGGGAGCTGTTTTTT; CDR3 protein: CASSFTGATGELFF; clone size: .; D gene: TRBD1; V gene: TRBV5-1; J gene: TRBJ2-2
CDR3 DNA: TGTGCCAGCAGTTACCGCGGTACCAATCAGCCCCAGCATTTT; CDR3 protein: CASSYRGTNQPQHF; clone size: .; D gene: .; V gene: TRBV6-5; J gene: TRBJ1-5
CDR3 DNA: TGTGCCACCAGCAGAGGGGACAGGGCTTTAGGGCGCACTGAAGCTTTCTTT; CDR3 protein: CATSRGDRALGRTEAFF; clone size: once; D gene: TRBD1; V gene: TRBV15; J gene: TRBJ1-1